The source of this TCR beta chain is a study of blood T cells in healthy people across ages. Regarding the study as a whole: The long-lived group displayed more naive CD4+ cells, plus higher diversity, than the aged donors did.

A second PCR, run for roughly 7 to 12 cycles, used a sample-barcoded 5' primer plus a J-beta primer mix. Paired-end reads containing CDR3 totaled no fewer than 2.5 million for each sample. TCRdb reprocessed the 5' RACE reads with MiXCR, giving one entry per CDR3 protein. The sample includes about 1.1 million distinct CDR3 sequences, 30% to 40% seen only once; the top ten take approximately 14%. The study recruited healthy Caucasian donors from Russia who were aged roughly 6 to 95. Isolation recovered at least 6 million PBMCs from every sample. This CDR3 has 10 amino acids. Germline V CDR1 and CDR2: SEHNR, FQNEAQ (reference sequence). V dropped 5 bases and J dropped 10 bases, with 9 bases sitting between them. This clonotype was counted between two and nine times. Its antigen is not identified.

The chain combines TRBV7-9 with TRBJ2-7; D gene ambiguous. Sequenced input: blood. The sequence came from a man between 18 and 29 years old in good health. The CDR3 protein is CASSKEIQYF. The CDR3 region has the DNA TGTGCCAGCAGCAAGGAAATCCAGTACTTC.